The clone carrying this T cell receptor (beta chain) turned up a few times. Its antigen is still unknown. The data stem from a study of beta chain features in type 1 diabetes. Study findings and constraints: Across all four CD4+ subsets, people with type 1 diabetes showed modestly shorter TCRB CDR3s. High TCR expression in some cells could lead to their over-representation in cDNA sequencing.

Since all of the isolated RNA was reverse transcribed, expressed TCRB transcripts were what got sequenced. TCRdb's copy holds only in-frame clones and misses some; the assay was immunoSEQ multiplex PCR. The sample yields hundreds of thousands of clones, 15% seen once. Only one heparinised blood draw was taken per donor, and its volume averaged around 100 mL. The CDR3 covers 14 residues. Germline loops: CDR1 SGHDT, CDR2 YYEEEE. Trimming shortened V by 4 bases and J by 2 bases, and 13 bases separated the two germline ends. The chain combines TRBV5-6 with TRBJ2-7; D perhaps matches TRBD1 (5 bases). The sequenced sample was naive CD4+ T cells from blood. The receptor was derived from a young man in good health. The CDR3 coding sequence is TGTGCCAGCAGCCCATTAGGGGTAGCCTACGAGCAGTACTTC. Encoded protein: CASSPLGVAYEQYF. Full variable domain (outside the CDR3, taken from reference TRBV5-6 and TRBJ2-7): DAGVTQSPTHLIKTRGQQVTLRCSPKSGHDTVSWYQQALGQGPQFIFQYYEEEERQRGNFPDRFSGHQFPNYSSELNVNALLLGDSALYLCASSPLGVAYEQYFGPGTRLTVT.